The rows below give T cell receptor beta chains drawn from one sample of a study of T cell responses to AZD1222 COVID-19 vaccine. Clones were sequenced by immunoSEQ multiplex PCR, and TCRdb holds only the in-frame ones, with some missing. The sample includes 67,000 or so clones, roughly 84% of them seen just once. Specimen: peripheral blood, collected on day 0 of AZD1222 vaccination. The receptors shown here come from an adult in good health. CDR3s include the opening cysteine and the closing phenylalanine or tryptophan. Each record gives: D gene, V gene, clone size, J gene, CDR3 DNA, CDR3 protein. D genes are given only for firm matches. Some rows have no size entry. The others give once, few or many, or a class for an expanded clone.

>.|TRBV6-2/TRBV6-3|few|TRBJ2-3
TGTGCCAGCAGTCGGGATGGGGATACGCAGTATTTT
CASSRDGDTQYF
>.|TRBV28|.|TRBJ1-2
TGTGCCAGCAGTTTAGCGGGAGGACGCGATGGCTACACCTTC
CASSLAGGRDGYTF
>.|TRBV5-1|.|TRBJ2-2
TGCGCCAGCAGCCCGGGGATGAACACCGGGGAGCTGTTTTTT
CASSPGMNTGELFF
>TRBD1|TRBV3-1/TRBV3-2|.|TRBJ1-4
TGTGCCAGCAGCCAGGACAGGGAAGGTAATGAAAAACTGTTTTTT
CASSQDREGNEKLFF
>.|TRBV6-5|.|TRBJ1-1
TGTGCCAGCAGTTACTCAGCCGACACTGAAGCTTTCTTT
CASSYSADTEAFF
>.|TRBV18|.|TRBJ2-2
TGTGCCAGCTCACCACAATCCGGCCGGCATGACGGGGAGCTGTTTTTT
CASSPQSGRHDGELFF
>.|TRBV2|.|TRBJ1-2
TGTGCCAGCAGTGATTTGGGATATGGCTACACCTTC
CASSDLGYGYTF
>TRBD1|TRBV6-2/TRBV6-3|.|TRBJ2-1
TGTGCCAGCAGTTACTCGATGGGCCGAGACAGGGATCAGCAGTTCTTC
CASSYSMGRDRDQQFF
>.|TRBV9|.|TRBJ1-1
TGTGCCAGCAGCGTAGTGGGCCTCGGGATGAACACTGAAGCTTTCTTT
CASSVVGLGMNTEAFF
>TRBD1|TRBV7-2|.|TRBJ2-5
TGTGCCAGCAGCCAGAAGTGGGGCCGCACAGGGGTCCAGTACTTC
CASSQKWGRTGVQYF
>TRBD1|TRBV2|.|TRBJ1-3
TGTGCCAGCAGACAGGGGTCCCCTGGAAACACCATATATTTT
CASRQGSPGNTIYF
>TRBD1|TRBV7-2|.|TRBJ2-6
TGTGCCAGCAGTGCTACCGGGACAGGGGGCTTAGGGGCCAACGTCCTGACTTTC
CASSATGTGGLGANVLTF
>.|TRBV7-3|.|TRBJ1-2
TGTGCCAGCAGCTTTGAACAGGGTGATGGCTACACCTTC
CASSFEQGDGYTF
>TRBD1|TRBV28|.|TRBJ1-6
TGTGCCAGCAGCCGGACAGGGGGATATAATTCACCCCTCCACTTT
CASSRTGGYNSPLHF
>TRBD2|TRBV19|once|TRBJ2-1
TGTGCCAGTAGTATAGCGGGACTAGCGGGGGGGCCCATTCGGGAGCAGTTCTTC
CASSIAGLAGGPIREQFF
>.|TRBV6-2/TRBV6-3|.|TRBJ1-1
TGTGCCAGCAGTTACCCACTACACGCCAGGTATGGCCCTGAAGCTTTCTTT
CASSYPLHARYGPEAFF
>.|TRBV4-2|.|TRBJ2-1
TGTGCCAGCAGCCAAGAGGGAGATGGGAGCTCCTACAATGAGCAGTTCTTC
CASSQEGDGSSYNEQFF
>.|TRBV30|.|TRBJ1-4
TGTGCCTGGAGTACCCAGAGAAATGAAAAACTGTTTTTT
CAWSTQRNEKLFF
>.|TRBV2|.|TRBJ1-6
TGTGCCACTACAGGGATTTGGGGTTCACCCCTCCACTTT
CATTGIWGSPLHF
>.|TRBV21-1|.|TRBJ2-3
TGTGCCAGCAGCAAAGAGGAGGGCACAGATACGCAGTATTTT
CASSKEEGTDTQYF
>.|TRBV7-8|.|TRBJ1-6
TGTGCCAGCAGCCCCCAAGGGGGTCTGGCTAATTCACCCCTCCACTTT
CASSPQGGLANSPLHF
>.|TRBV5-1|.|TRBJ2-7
TGCGCCAGCAAAGGGGAAGGGGGTCTCGAGCACTACTTC
CASKGEGGLEHYF
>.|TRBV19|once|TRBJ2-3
TGTGCCAGTAGTATAAGTGTGGGGGGGCCCACTTATACGCAGTATTTT
CASSISVGGPTYTQYF
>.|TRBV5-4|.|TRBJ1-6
TGTGCCAGCAGCTCGCCGGGACCGTATTCACCCCTCCACTTT
CASSSPGPYSPLHF
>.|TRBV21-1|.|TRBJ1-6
TGTGCCAGCGCGAATAATTCACCCCTCCACTTT
CASANNSPLHF
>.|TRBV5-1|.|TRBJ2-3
TGCGCCAGCAGCTTGGTTTGGGGAACAGATACGCAGTATTTT
CASSLVWGTDTQYF
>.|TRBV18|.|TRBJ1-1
TGTGCCAGCTCACCGAGTCTCGACGGGGTGGTCACTGAAGCTTTCTTT
CASSPSLDGVVTEAFF
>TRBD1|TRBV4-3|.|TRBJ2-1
TGCGCCAGCAGCCAAGATGGGACAGGGACCTACAATGAGCAGTTCTTC
CASSQDGTGTYNEQFF
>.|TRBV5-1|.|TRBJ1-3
TGCGCCAGCAGCTTGGCTACCTCTGGAAACACCATATATTTT
CASSLATSGNTIYF
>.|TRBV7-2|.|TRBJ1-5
TGTGCCAGCAGCTTCCAAGGGTCACCAGGGCAGCCCCAGCATTTT
CASSFQGSPGQPQHF
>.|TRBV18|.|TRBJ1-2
TGTGCCAGCTCACCCAGCCACCGGGGACCACCAAGCTACACCTTC
CASSPSHRGPPSYTF
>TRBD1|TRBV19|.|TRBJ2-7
TGTGCCAGTAGTCCGGGACAGAGCTACGAGCAGTACTTC
CASSPGQSYEQYF